This TCR beta chain was identified during a study of blood T cell repertoires in COVID-19. As for the study in general: The analysed material was cDNA or gDNA that came from T cells, B-cell-depleted T cells, or PBMCs.

Per the authors' pipeline: Nucleated cell number was recorded as an estimate derived from reference gene primer amplification. Assay used: immunoSEQ multiplex PCR; TCRdb lists only in-frame clones, some missing. For V, J and clone size, that table is used; D and trimming come from the DNA. This sample has under 55,000 clones, with 70% to 85% found just once. The V gene end was trimmed by 3 bases and the J gene end by 4 bases; junction bases not matched to a gene: 6. The CDR3 sequence is 17 residues long. Germline CDR1 is WNHNN and CDR2 is SYGVQD (reference sequence). The chain has TRBV10-1 and TRBJ2-3; 14 bases align to TRBD2. The sequencing input was peripheral blood. The source of this sequence is a woman older than 75 with acute or convalescent COVID-19. The CDR3 DNA follows: TGCGCCAGCAGTGAAGGACTAGCGGGAGGAGCGGCAGATACGCAGTATTTT. Protein product: CASSEGLAGGAADTQYF.